Below are 14 T cell receptor beta chains sequenced from a single sample in a study of cytomegalovirus exposure and HLA in healthy donors. The primer mix had 60 Vbeta and 13 Jbeta primers. Sequenced by immunoSEQ multiplex PCR; TCRdb stores in-frame clones only, minus some. There are fewer than 200,000 clones in the sample; about 79% occur only once, and 5% to 7% lies in the top ten. The sample was PBMCs. The receptors here all came from a man aged 35 to 55 in good health and CMV-seropositive.

The V gene is TRBV7-8, the J gene TRBJ2-3; possible D gene TRBD2, 5 bases. V was cut by 3 bases and J by 2 bases, with 6 bases left in between. The germline gives CDR1 SGHVS, CDR2 FQNEAQ. This CDR3 has 13 amino acids. The CDR3 reads CASSFGLTDTQYF. The DNA of the CDR3 is TGTGCCAGCAGCTTCGGACTCACAGATACGCAGTATTTT. The full variable domain, its missing parts supplied by reference TRBV7-8 and TRBJ2-3, is GAGVSQSPRYKVAKRGQDVALRCDPISGHVSLFWYQQALGQGPEFLTYFQNEAQLDKSGLPSDRFFAERPEGSVSTLKIQRTQQEDSAVYLCASSFGLTDTQYFGPGTRLTVL.

This chain joins TRBV28 and TRBJ1-1, with 10 bases matching TRBD1. Trimming took 3 bases from V and 8 from J; bases not matched to a gene: 9. Germline assignment: CDR1 MDHEN and CDR2 SYDVKM. The CDR3 contains 15 residues. The CDR3 sequence: CASSLTGGPLGEAFF. In DNA, the CDR3 is TGTGCCAGCAGTTTGACAGGGGGCCCCTTGGGAGAAGCTTTCTTT.

The chain has TRBV5-6 and TRBJ2-1, with 11 bases fitting TRBD2. Unmatched junction bases numbered 5, after V lost 5 bases and J lost 4 bases. This CDR3 region has 15 residues. Germline values: CDR1 SGHDT, CDR2 YYEEEE. CDR3 nucleotide sequence: TGTGCCAGCAGATTAGCGGGAGGGTCATACAATGAGCAGTTCTTC. It yields the protein CASRLAGGSYNEQFF.

The chain links TRBV4-1 to TRBJ1-2; 8 bases map to TRBD1. Unmatched junction bases numbered 9, after V lost 9 bases and J lost 6 bases. The germline gives CDR1 MGHRA, CDR2 YSYEKL. The CDR3 is 13 amino acids. In nucleotides, the CDR3 is TGCGCCAGTCGACTCCAGGGGGCTGATGGCTACACCTTC. This sequence encodes CASRLQGADGYTF.

The chain recombines TRBV11-3 with TRBJ2-5; 10 bases agree with TRBD1. The CDR3 sequence is 16 residues long. The germline CDR1 and CDR2 sequences are SGHNT and YENEEA. The V gene end was trimmed by 2 bases and the J gene end by 0 bases; junction bases not matched to a gene: 3. CDR3 protein: CASSLRTGGNQETQYF. The CDR3 bases are TGTGCCAGCAGCTTACGGACAGGGGGGAACCAAGAGACCCAGTACTTC.

V and J are TRBV6-4 and TRBJ2-3; 7 positions agree with TRBD2. CDR3 length: 15 amino acids. The germline gives CDR1 MRHNA, CDR2 SNTAGT. Trimming cost V 5 bases and J 0 bases; bases outside gene matches: 5. The CDR3 region is CASSWDYTSTDTQYF. CDR3 nucleotide sequence: TGTGCCAGCAGTTGGGACTATACTAGCACAGATACGCAGTATTTT.

The DNA of the CDR3 is TGTGCCAGCAGCCTATCCCGGACACCACAAGAGACCCAGTACTTC. Residues: CASSLSRTPQETQYF. V is TRBV11-2 and J is TRBJ2-5; the D gene is possibly TRBD1 (5 bases). CDR3 length: 15 amino acids. Looked up from germline, CDR1 is SGHAT and CDR2 is FQNNGV. V was clipped by 5 bases and J by 2 bases, with 15 bases between them. Drawing the rest from reference TRBV11-2 and TRBJ2-5, the complete variable domain is EAGVAQSPRYKIIEKRQSVAFWCNPISGHATLYWYQQILGQGPKLLIQFQNNGVVDDSQLPKDRFSAERLKGVDSTLKIQPAKLEDSAVYLCASSLSRTPQETQYFGPGTRLLVL.

This chain's CDR3 is CAWSVGGYEQYF. The CDR3 DNA sequence: TGTGCCTGGAGTGTAGGGGGCTACGAGCAGTACTTC. The V and J genes are TRBV30 and TRBJ2-7; D may be TRBD1 (6 bases). Trimming took 0 bases from V and 3 from J, leaving 6 bases between them. Per the germline V gene, CDR1 is GTSNPN and CDR2 is SVGIG (reference sequence). The CDR3 runs 12 residues.

This chain joins TRBV10-3 and TRBJ2-7; the match to TRBD2 covers 13 bases. Looked up from germline, CDR1 is ENHRY and CDR2 is SYGVKD. The length of the CDR3 is 15 residues. J was trimmed by 3 bases and V by 6 bases; bases with no gene match: 5. The CDR3 DNA sequence: TGTGCCATCAGATTAGGACTAGCGGGAGTCTACGAGCAGTACTTC. Encoded protein: CAIRLGLAGVYEQYF.

This clone was seen only once. The chain joins TRBV7-8 to TRBJ2-3, with 7 bases identical to TRBD2. The CDR3 contains 16 residues. The V and J ends lost 5 bases and 5 bases, in that order; junction bases with no gene match: 13. Germline V CDR1 and CDR2: SGHVS, FQNEAQ. The CDR3 nucleotides read TGTGCCAGCAGCGGGGCGGGAGCTTCGTATGGAGATACGCAGTATTTT. Residues: CASSGAGASYGDTQYF. The whole variable domain, filled in from reference TRBV7-8 and TRBJ2-3, reads GAGVSQSPRYKVAKRGQDVALRCDPISGHVSLFWYQQALGQGPEFLTYFQNEAQLDKSGLPSDRFFAERPEGSVSTLKIQRTQQEDSAVYLCASSGAGASYGDTQYFGPGTRLTVL.

This sequence joins TRBV9 and TRBJ2-2; the match to TRBD2 covers 12 bases. The CDR3 covers 16 residues. J gave up 6 bases and V 2 bases, and 5 bases lay outside the gene matches. In germline, CDR1 is SGDLS, CDR2 YYNGEE. The CDR3 loop is CASSVRTSGTAGELFF. CDR3 in DNA: TGTGCCAGCAGCGTTCGGACTAGCGGGACTGCCGGGGAGCTGTTTTTT. Full variable domain (remainder filled in from reference TRBV9 and TRBJ2-2): DSGVTQTPKHLITATGQRVTLRCSPRSGDLSVYWYQQSLDQGLQFLIQYYNGEERAKGNILERFSAQQFPDLHSELNLSSLELGDSALYFCASSVRTSGTAGELFFGEGSRLTVL.

This chain connects TRBV4-2 to TRBJ2-7; TRBD2 matches 8 bases. CDR1 LGHNA and CDR2 YNFKEQ come from the germline V gene. The ends lost 4 bases at V and 4 bases at J; junction bases unmatched: 9. There are 15 residues in the CDR3. The CDR3 DNA reads as TGTGCCAGCAGCCGTGGGCGGGAGGTATTATACGAGCAGTACTTC. This translates into CASSRGREVLYEQYF.

The V call is TRBV19, the J call TRBJ1-1; D not resolved. The CDR3 is made up of 13 amino acids. V was clipped by 0 bases and J by 4 bases, with 6 bases between them. The germline V gene has CDR1 LNHDA and CDR2 SQIVND (reference sequence). CDR3 nucleotides: TGTGCCAGTAGTATAGATCGGGGCACTGAAGCTTTCTTT. This sequence encodes CASSIDRGTEAFF.

This clone was counted a single time. This chain joins TRBV7-3 and TRBJ1-1, with 9 bases matching TRBD1. Losses at the gene ends were 0 bases for V and 4 bases for J; bases not matched to a gene: 3. This CDR3 has 15 amino acids. The germline CDR1 and CDR2 sequences are SGHTA and FQGTGA. CDR3 sequence: CASSLTGQGGTEAFF. CDR3 DNA: TGTGCCAGCAGCTTAACGGGACAGGGAGGCACTGAAGCTTTCTTT.